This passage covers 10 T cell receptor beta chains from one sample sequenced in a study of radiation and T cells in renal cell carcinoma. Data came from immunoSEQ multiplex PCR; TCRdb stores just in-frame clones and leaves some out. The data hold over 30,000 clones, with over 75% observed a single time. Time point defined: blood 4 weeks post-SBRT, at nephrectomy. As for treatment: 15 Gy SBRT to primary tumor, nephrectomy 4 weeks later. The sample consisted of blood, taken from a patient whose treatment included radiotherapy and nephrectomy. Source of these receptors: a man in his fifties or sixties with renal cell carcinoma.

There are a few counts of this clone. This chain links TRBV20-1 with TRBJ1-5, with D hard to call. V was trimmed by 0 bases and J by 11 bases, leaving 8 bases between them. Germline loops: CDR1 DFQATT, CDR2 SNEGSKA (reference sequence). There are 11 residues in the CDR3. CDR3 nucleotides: TGCAGTGCTAGAGATCGGAGGGCCCAGCATTTT. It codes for CSARDRRAQHF.

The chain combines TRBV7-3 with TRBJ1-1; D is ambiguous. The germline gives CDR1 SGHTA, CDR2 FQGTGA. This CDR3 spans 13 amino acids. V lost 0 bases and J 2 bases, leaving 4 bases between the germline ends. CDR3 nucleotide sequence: TGTGCCAGCAGCTTAACAGGAAACACTGAAGCTTTCTTT. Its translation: CASSLTGNTEAFF.

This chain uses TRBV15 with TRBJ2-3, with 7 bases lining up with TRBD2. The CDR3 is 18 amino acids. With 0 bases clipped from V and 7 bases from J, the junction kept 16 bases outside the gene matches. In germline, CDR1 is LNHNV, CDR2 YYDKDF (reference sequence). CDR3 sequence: CATSREWGTETSKYTQYF. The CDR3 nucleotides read TGTGCCACCAGCAGAGAGTGGGGGACCGAGACTAGCAAGTATACGCAGTATTTT.

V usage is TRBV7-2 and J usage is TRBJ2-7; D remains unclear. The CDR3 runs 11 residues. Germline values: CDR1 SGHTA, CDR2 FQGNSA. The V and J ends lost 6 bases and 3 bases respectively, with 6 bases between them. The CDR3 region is CASSPNYEQYF. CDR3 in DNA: TGTGCCAGCAGTCCGAACTACGAGCAGTACTTC.

The CDR3 region has the DNA TGTGCCTCCGGGGCCCTTAGCGGGATCGGGGCAGATACGCAGTATTTT. Amino acid sequence: CASGALSGIGADTQYF. The chain uses TRBV10-3 and TRBJ2-3; 8 nucleotides match TRBD2. The junction had 17 bases not matched to a gene; V was cut back by 11 bases and J by 4 bases. Per the germline V gene, CDR1 is ENHRY and CDR2 is SYGVKD. The CDR3 loop spans 16 amino acids.

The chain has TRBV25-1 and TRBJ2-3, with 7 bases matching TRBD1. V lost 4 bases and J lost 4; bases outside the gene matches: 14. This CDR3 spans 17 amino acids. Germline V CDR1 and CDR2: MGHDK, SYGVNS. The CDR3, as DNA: TGTGCCAGCAGTGGAAGCCCAGGGGGTGGGGGTGCAGATACGCAGTATTTT. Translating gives CASSGSPGGGGADTQYF.

CDR3 DNA: TGTGCCAGCAGCTTAGCCCAGGGGGCGGCCCAGCATTTT. The encoded protein is CASSLAQGAAQHF. The chain is built from TRBV11-2 and TRBJ1-5; 8 bases agree with TRBD1. J was trimmed by 11 bases and V by 1 base; bases with no gene match: 4. The germline V gene encodes CDR1 SGHAT and CDR2 FQNNGV. This CDR3 comprises 13 residues.

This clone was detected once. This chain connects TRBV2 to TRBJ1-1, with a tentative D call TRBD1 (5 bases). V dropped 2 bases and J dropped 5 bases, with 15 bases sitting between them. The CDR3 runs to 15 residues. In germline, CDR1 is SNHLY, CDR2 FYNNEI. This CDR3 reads CASSEMLGAGTEAFF. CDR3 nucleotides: TGTGCCAGCAGTGAAATGCTCGGGGCCGGGACTGAAGCTTTCTTT.

The CDR3 nucleotides are TGTGCCAGCCGGGCGACGACGGCGGGACCGAGTCATAATTCACCCCTCCACTTT. Its translation is CASRATTAGPSHNSPLHF. The chain couples TRBV5-6 to TRBJ1-6; D is perhaps TRBD1 (5 bases). V was cut by 7 bases and J by 5 bases, with 25 bases left in between. The CDR3 has 18 residues. Germline V gene data show CDR1 as SGHDT and CDR2 as YYEEEE.

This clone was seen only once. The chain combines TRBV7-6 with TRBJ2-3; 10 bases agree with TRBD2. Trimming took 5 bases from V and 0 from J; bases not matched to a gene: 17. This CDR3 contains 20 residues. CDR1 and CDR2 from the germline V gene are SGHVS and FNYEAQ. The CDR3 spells CASSLGGAGGLLTSTDTQYF. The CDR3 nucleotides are TGTGCCAGCAGCCTAGGGGGAGCGGGAGGGCTCCTAACTAGCACAGATACGCAGTATTTT.